The TCR beta chain described here comes from a study of T-cell memory formation after mild COVID-19. Sample barcodes and UMIs were carried by the TCR alpha and TCR beta cDNA libraries that 5'RACE generated with constant-segment primers. TCRdb fed the 5' RACE reads into MiXCR, producing one record per CDR3 protein. Of 75,000 to 95,000 distinct CDR3 sequences listed, 13% are singletons. In its sample, this clonotype was seen a few times. The antigen is undetermined. Findings and caveats of the study: Contracting clones from day 15 to 85 had balanced CD4/CD8; later expanders favoured CD4+.

Sequencing used PBMCs or a T cell subset sorted from them (not recorded which). The TCR comes from an adult woman who had mild COVID-19 (a few samples of this study predate the infection). Cell type and time point are not known.

CDR3 amino acids: CASSWTAVNTGELFF. CDR3 sequence (DNA): TGTGCCAGCAGTTGGACAGCAGTAAACACCGGGGAGCTGTTTTTT. The chain joins TRBV12-3 or TRBV12-4 to TRBJ2-2, with D possibly being TRBD1 (6 bases). This CDR3 is built from 15 residues. The germline V and J ends were trimmed by 4 bases and 2 bases, with 11 bases remaining between them.